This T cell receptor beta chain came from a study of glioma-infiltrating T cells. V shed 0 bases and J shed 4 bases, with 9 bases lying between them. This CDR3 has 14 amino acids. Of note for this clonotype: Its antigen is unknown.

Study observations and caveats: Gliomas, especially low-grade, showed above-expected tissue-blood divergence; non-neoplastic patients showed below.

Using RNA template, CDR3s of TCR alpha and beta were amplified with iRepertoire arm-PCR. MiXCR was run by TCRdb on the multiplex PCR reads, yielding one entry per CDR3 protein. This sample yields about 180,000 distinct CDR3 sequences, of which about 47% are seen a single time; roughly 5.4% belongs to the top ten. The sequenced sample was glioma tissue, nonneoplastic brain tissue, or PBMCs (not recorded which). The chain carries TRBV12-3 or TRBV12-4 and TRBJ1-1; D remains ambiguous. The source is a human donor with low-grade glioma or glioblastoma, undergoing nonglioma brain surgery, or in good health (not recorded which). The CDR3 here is CASSLALWGTEAFF. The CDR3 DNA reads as TGTGCCAGCAGTTTAGCGCTTTGGGGCACTGAAGCTTTCTTT.